This TCR beta chain was captured by sequencing in a study of blood T cell repertoires in COVID-19. Study at large: Researchers got acute and convalescent COVID-19 samples from the United States, Italy and Spain. T cells, B-cell-depleted T cells, or PBMCs supplied cDNA or gDNA.

This CDR3 is built from 17 residues. The ends lost 5 bases at V and 1 base at J; junction bases unmatched: 11. Germline lookup yields CDR1 SGHVS and CDR2 FQNEAQ. In the original workflow: Reference gene primer amplification in the assay estimated nucleated cell counts. The protocol was immunoSEQ multiplex PCR, while the TCRdb copy is restricted to in-frame clones and leaves out a portion. The D gene and trimming were derived from the DNA, and the V and J assignments and clone size from that table. The sample includes 45,000 or so clones, about 88% seen only once; the top ten take about 5%. This rearrangement joins TRBV7-8 to TRBJ1-3; 7 nucleotides line up with TRBD1. The sequence came from a man aged 35-49 years with active COVID-19. The sequenced material came from peripheral blood. The CDR3 is CASSISTGVWSGNTIYF. The CDR3 nucleotides are TGTGCCAGCAGCATTTCTACAGGGGTCTGGTCTGGAAACACCATATATTTT.